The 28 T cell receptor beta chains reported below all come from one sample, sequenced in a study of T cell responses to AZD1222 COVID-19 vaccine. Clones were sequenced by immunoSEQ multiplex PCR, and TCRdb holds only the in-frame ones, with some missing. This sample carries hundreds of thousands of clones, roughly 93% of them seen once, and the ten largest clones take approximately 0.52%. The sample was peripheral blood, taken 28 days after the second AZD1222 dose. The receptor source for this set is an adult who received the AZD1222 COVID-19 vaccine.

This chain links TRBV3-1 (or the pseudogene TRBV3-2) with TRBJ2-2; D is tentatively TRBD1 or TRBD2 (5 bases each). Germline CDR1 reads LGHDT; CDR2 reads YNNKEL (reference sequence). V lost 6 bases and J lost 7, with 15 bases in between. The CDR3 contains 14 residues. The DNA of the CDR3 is TGTGCCAGCAGGGGTACCGGTGGGGGCGGGGAGCTGTTTTTT. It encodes CASRGTGGGGELFF.

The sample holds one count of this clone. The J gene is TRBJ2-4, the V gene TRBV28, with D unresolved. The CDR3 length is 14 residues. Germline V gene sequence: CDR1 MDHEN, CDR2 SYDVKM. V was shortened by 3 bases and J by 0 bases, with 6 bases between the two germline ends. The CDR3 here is CASSFLGAKNIQYF. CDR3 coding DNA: TGTGCCAGCAGTTTCCTCGGAGCCAAAAACATTCAGTACTTC.

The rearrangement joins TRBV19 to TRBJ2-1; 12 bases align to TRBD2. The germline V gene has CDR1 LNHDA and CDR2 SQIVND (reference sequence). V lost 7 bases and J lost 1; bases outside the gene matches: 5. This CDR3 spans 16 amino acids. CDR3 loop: CASTQTSGSSYNEQFF. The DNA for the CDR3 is TGTGCCAGTACCCAGACTAGCGGGAGTTCCTACAATGAGCAGTTCTTC.

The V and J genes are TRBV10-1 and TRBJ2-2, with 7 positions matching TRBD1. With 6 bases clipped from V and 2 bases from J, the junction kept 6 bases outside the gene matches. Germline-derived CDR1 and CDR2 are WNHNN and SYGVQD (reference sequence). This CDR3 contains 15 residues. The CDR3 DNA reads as TGCGCCAGCAGGGGGGACAGCGAAAACACCGGGGAGCTGTTTTTT. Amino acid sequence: CASRGDSENTGELFF.

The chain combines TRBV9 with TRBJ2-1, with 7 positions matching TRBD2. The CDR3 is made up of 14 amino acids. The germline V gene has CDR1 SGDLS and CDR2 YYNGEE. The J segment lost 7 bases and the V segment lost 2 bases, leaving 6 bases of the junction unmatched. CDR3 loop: CASSVGGTLNEQFF. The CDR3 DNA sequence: TGTGCCAGCAGCGTCGGGGGGACTTTAAATGAGCAGTTCTTC.

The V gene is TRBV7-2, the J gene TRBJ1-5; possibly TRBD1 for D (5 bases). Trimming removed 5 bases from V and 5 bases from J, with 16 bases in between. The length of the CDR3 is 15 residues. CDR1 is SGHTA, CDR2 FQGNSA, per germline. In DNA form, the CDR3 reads TGTGCCAGCAGCCCCCGGGGGTATTACTATCAGCCCCAGCATTTT. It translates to CASSPRGYYYQPQHF.

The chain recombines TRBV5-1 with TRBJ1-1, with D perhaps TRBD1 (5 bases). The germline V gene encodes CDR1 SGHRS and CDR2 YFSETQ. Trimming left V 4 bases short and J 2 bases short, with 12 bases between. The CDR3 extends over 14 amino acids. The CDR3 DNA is TGCGCCAGCAGCCCGGACGGGGGAAACACTGAAGCTTTCTTT. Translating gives CASSPDGGNTEAFF.

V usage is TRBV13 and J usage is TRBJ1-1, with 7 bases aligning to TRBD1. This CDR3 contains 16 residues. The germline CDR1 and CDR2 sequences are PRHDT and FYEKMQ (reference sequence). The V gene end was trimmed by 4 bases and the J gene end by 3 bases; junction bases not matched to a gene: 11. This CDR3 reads CASSYSPTGRYTEAFF. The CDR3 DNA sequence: TGTGCCAGCAGCTACTCCCCGACAGGGAGGTACACTGAAGCTTTCTTT.

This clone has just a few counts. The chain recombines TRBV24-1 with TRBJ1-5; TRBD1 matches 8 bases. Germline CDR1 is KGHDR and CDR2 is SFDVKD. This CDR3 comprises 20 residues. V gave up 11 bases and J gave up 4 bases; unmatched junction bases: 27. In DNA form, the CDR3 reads TGTGCCAACCCCCCTTCCCTAGGGACAGGTCTCAACCCCAAAAATCAGCCCCAGCATTTT. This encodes CANPPSLGTGLNPKNQPQHF.

CDR3 in amino acids: CASRVAGGPREQYF. DNA for the CDR3: TGTGCCAGCAGGGTAGCGGGAGGGCCGAGGGAGCAGTACTTC. The chain joins TRBV6-5 to TRBJ2-7; 11 nucleotides line up with TRBD2. The CDR3 covers 14 residues. Germline-derived CDR1 and CDR2 are MNHEY and SVGAGI. The V and J ends lost 6 bases and 7 bases, in that order; junction bases with no gene match: 8.

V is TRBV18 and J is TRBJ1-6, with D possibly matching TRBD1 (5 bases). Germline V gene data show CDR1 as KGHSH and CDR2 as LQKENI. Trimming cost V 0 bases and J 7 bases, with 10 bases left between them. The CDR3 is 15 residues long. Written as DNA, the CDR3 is TGTGCCAGCTCACCACCGGCAGGGTCGAATTCACCCCTCCACTTT. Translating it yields CASSPPAGSNSPLHF. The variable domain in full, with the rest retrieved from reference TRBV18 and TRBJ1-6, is NAGVMQNPRHLVRRRGQEARLRCSPMKGHSHVYWYRQLPEEGLKFMVYLQKENIIDESGMPKERFSAEFPKEGPSILRIQQVVRGDSAAYFCASSPPAGSNSPLHFGNGTRLTVT.

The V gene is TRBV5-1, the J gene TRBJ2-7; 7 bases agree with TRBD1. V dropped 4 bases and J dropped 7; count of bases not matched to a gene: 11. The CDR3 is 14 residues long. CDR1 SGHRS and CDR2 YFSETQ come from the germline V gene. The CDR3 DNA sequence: TGCGCCAGCAGCCCATCCGGGACAGAAGGTGAGCAGTACTTC. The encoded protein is CASSPSGTEGEQYF.

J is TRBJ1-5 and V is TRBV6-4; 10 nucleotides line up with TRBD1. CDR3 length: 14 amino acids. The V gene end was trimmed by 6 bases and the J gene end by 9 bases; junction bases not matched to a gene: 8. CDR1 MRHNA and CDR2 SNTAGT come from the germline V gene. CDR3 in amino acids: CASSAGTGDLPQHF. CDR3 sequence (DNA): TGTGCCAGCAGCGCCGGGACAGGGGACCTGCCCCAGCATTTT.

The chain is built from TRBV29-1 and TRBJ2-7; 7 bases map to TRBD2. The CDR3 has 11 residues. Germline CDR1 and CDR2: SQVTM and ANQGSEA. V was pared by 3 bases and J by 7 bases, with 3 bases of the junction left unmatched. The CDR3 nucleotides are TGCAGCGTTGAGTCGGGGGGTGAGCAGTACTTC. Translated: CSVESGGEQYF.

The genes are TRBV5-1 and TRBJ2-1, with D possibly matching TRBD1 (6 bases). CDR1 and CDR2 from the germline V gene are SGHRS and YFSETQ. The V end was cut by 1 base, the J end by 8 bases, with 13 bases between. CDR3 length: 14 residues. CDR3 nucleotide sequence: TGCGCCAGCAGCTTGTGGTCCAGGGGCGATGAGCAGTTCTTC. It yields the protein CASSLWSRGDEQFF.

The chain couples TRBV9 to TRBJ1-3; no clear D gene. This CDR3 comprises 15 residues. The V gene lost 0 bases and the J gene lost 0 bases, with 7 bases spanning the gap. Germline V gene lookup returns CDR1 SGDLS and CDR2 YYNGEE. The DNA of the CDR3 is TGTGCCAGCAGCGTAGGGGCATCCTCTGGAAACACCATATATTTT. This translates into CASSVGASSGNTIYF.

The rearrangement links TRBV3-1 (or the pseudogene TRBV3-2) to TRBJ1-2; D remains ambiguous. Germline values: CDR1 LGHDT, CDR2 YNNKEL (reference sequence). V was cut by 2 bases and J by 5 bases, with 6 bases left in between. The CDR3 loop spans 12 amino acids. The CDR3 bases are TGTGCCAGCAGCCAATCCAGGTATGGCTACACCTTC. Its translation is CASSQSRYGYTF.

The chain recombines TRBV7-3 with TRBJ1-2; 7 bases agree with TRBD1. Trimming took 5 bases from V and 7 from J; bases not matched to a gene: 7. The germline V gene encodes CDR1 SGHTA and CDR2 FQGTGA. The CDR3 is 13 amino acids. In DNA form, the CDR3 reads TGTGCCAGCAGCCCCCAGGGGGAGGGTGGCTACACCTTC. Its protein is CASSPQGEGGYTF.

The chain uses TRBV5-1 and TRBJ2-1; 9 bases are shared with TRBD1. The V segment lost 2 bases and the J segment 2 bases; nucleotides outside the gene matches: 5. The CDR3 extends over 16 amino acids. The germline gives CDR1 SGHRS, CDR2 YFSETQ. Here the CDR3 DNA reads TGCGCCAGCAGCTTTGGACAGGGGCCCCCCTACAATGAGCAGTTCTTC. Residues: CASSFGQGPPYNEQFF.

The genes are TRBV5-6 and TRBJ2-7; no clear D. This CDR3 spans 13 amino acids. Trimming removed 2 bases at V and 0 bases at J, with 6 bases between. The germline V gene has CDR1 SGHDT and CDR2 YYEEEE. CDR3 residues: CASSLRSSYEQYF. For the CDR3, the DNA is TGTGCCAGCAGCTTACGGAGCTCCTACGAGCAGTACTTC.

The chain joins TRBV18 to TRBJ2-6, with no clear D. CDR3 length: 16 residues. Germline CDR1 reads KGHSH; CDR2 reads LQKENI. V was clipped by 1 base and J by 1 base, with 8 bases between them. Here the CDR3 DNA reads TGTGCCAGCTCACCACTCCGAAGTTCTGGGGCCAACGTCCTGACTTTC. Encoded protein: CASSPLRSSGANVLTF. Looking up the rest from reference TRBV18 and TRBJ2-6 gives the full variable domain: NAGVMQNPRHLVRRRGQEARLRCSPMKGHSHVYWYRQLPEEGLKFMVYLQKENIIDESGMPKERFSAEFPKEGPSILRIQQVVRGDSAAYFCASSPLRSSGANVLTFGAGSRLTVL.

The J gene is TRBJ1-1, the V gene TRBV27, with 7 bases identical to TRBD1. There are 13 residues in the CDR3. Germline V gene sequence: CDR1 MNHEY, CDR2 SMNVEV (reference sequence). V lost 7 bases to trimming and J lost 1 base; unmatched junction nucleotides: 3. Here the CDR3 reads CASKRQGNTEAFF. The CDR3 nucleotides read TGTGCCAGCAAACGACAGGGGAACACTGAAGCTTTCTTT.

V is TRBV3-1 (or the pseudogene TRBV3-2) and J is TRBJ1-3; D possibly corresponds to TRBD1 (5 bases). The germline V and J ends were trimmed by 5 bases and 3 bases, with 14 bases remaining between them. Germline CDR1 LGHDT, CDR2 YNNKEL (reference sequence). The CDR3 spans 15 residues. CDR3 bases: TGTGCCAGCAGCTCGGCTAGGGGAGGTGGAAACACCATATATTTT. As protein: CASSSARGGGNTIYF.

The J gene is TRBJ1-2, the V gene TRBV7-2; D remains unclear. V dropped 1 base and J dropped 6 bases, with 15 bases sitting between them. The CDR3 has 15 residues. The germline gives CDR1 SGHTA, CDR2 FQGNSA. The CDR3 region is CASSLGWQVMDGYTF. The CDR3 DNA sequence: TGTGCCAGCAGCTTAGGGTGGCAGGTGATGGATGGCTACACCTTC.

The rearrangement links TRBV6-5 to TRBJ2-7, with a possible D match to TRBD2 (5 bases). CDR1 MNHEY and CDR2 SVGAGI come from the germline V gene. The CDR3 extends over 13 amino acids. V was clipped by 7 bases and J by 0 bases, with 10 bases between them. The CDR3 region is CASIDRDSYEQYF. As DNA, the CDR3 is TGTGCCAGCATCGACCGGGACTCCTACGAGCAGTACTTC.

The CDR3 loop reads CASSLRTRGLNQPQHF. CDR3 nucleotide sequence: TGTGCCAGCAGCTTAAGAACCAGGGGCTTAAATCAGCCCCAGCATTTT. This chain connects TRBV7-3 to TRBJ1-5; TRBD1 might be the D (6 bases). CDR1 and CDR2 from the germline V gene are SGHTA and FQGTGA. Trimming cost V 1 base and J 4 bases, with 14 bases left between them. This CDR3 is built from 16 residues.

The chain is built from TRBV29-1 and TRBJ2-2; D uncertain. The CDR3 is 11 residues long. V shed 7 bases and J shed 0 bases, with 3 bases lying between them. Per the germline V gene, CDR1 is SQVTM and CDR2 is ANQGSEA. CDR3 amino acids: CSATNTGELFF. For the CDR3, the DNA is TGCAGCGCCACGAACACCGGGGAGCTGTTTTTT.

CDR3 sequence (DNA): TGTGCCTGGAGCCAAAGGTACGAGCAGTACTTC. Translation gives CAWSQRYEQYF. The gene calls are TRBV30 and TRBJ2-7; the D is unclear. The CDR3 contains 11 residues. Germline V CDR1 and CDR2: GTSNPN, SVGIG (reference sequence). Trimming removed 3 bases from V and 4 bases from J, with 7 bases in between.